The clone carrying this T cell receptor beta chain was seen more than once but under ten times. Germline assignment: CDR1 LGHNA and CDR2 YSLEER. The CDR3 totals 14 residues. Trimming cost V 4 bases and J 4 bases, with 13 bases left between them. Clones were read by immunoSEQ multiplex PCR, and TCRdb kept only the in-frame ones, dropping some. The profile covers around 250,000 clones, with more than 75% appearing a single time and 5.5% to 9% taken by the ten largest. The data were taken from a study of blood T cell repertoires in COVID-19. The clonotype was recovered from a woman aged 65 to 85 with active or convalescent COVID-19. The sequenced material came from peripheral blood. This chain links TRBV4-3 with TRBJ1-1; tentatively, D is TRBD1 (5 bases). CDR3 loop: CASSLGGEGTEAFF. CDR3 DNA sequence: TGCGCCAGCAGCCTCGGGGGGGAAGGCACTGAAGCTTTCTTT.